The 20 T cell receptor beta chains reported below all come from one sample, sequenced in a study of cytomegalovirus exposure and HLA in healthy donors listed by TCRdb under 2017. The library relied on the immunoSEQ multiplex PCR assay. For the multiplex PCR, a mixture combining 60 forward primers for TCR Vbeta segments and 13 reverse primers for TCR Jbeta segments was used. TCRdb stores this immuneACCESS table with in-frame sequences only. Part of the clones is absent; in the studies checked, under half of the shortfall reflects unresolved V genes, and no reason is known for the rest. In all, the sample holds about 89,000 clones, and roughly two thirds of those were seen once. The top ten hold around 6.5% of the sample. Material for sequencing was PBMCs. These receptor sequences come from a woman aged 30 to 39 in good health and CMV-seronegative.

In this sample, this clone turned up once. The rearrangement joins TRBV10-1 to TRBJ2-5; 10 bases are a match to TRBD2. CDR1 WNHNN and CDR2 SYGVQD come from the germline V gene (reference sequence). The CDR3 is made up of 14 amino acids. Trimming at V came to 2 bases and at J to 5 bases, leaving 2 bases not matched to a gene. DNA for the CDR3: TGCGCCAGCAGTGAGGGGACTAGCGTCGAGACCCAGTACTTC. Amino acids: CASSEGTSVETQYF.

The chain joins TRBV12-5 to TRBJ1-3; 11 bases map to TRBD1. Germline loops: CDR1 LGHNT, CDR2 FRNRAP. V lost 5 bases to trimming and J lost 4 bases; unmatched junction nucleotides: 7. The CDR3 covers 16 residues. Here the CDR3 reads CASGLGQGARGNTIYF. CDR3 nucleotides: TGTGCTAGTGGTCTAGGACAGGGGGCGCGAGGAAACACCATATATTTT.

The chain carries TRBV5-6 and TRBJ2-7, with 11 bases matching TRBD1. The trim removed 0 bases at V and 1 base at J, leaving 6 bases unmatched. Germline V CDR1 and CDR2: SGHDT, YYEEEE. There are 17 residues in the CDR3. CDR3 sequence reads: CASSLVLWDRGSYEQYF. CDR3 DNA: TGTGCCAGCAGCTTGGTCCTCTGGGACAGGGGGTCCTACGAGCAGTACTTC. The complete variable domain, with remaining parts taken from reference TRBV5-6 and TRBJ2-7, reads DAGVTQSPTHLIKTRGQQVTLRCSPKSGHDTVSWYQQALGQGPQFIFQYYEEEERQRGNFPDRFSGHQFPNYSSELNVNALLLGDSALYLCASSLVLWDRGSYEQYFGPGTRLTVT.

The J gene is TRBJ1-4, the V gene TRBV18; D call uncertain. CDR1 and CDR2 from the germline V gene are KGHSH and LQKENI. This CDR3 has 15 amino acids. V lost 0 bases and J lost 4, with 9 bases in between. CDR3 sequence: CASSPPGLHNEKLFF. In DNA, the CDR3 is TGTGCCAGCTCACCACCGGGCCTTCATAATGAAAAACTGTTTTTT.

Only a few counts were recorded for this clone. This chain connects TRBV23-1 to TRBJ2-7; D possibly corresponds to TRBD2 (5 bases). TRBV23-1 is annotated as an ORF whose role is uncertain. The CDR3 totals 15 residues. V dropped 3 bases and J dropped 2 bases, with 14 bases sitting between them. The chain's CDR3 is CASSQPDSPTYEQYF. In nucleotides, the CDR3 is TGCGCCAGCAGTCAGCCGGACTCACCAACCTACGAGCAGTACTTC.

The V call is TRBV7-9, the J call TRBJ2-1; TRBD1 might be the D (5 bases). The CDR3 is made up of 14 amino acids. Germline lookup yields CDR1 SEHNR and CDR2 FQNEAQ (reference sequence). Trimming cost V 4 bases and J 7 bases, with 14 bases left between them. CDR3 amino acids: CASSSGQVVNEQFF. The CDR3 DNA follows: TGTGCCAGCAGCTCAGGACAAGTGGTGAATGAGCAGTTCTTC.

This chain links TRBV9 with TRBJ1-4; 7 bases are a match to TRBD1. This CDR3 spans 17 amino acids. From germline, CDR1 is SGDLS and CDR2 YYNGEE. V shed 0 bases and J 5 bases; nucleotides not matched to a gene: 10. CDR3 in DNA: TGTGCCAGCAGCGTAGGGGTTGGTGGGACAGTGAATGAAAAACTGTTTTTT. Amino acids: CASSVGVGGTVNEKLFF.

The genes are TRBV19 and TRBJ1-5, with 7 bases aligning to TRBD1. The ends lost 7 bases at V and 0 bases at J; junction bases unmatched: 3. Germline-derived CDR1 and CDR2 are LNHDA and SQIVND (reference sequence). The CDR3 covers 14 residues. For the CDR3, the DNA is TGTGCCAGTAAGGGGGCGGATAGCAATCAGCCCCAGCATTTT. Encoded protein: CASKGADSNQPQHF. Combining the CDR3 with reference TRBV19 and TRBJ1-5 gives the whole variable domain DGGITQSPKYLFRKEGQNVTLSCEQNLNHDAMYWYRQDPGQGLRLIYYSQIVNDFQKGDIAEGYSVSREKKESFPLTVTSAQKNPTAFYLCASKGADSNQPQHFGDGTRLSIL.

This chain links TRBV19 with TRBJ1-5; TRBD1 might be the D (6 bases). Looked up from germline, CDR1 is LNHDA and CDR2 is SQIVND (reference sequence). The CDR3 has 14 residues. With 9 bases removed from V and 0 bases from J, the gap between germline ends came to 12 bases. The CDR3 reads CASGTPSSNQPQHF. The CDR3 nucleotides read TGTGCCAGCGGGACACCCTCTAGCAATCAGCCCCAGCATTTT.

V is TRBV10-1 and J is TRBJ2-2; 8 nucleotides match TRBD2. The CDR3 loop spans 15 amino acids. The V segment lost 1 base and the J segment 4 bases; nucleotides outside the gene matches: 2. CDR1 is WNHNN, CDR2 SYGVQD, per germline (reference sequence). The CDR3 protein is CASSELAGPTGELFF. CDR3 sequence (DNA): TGCGCCAGCAGTGAGTTAGCGGGGCCCACCGGGGAGCTGTTTTTT.

This clone came up a few times. This specimen includes other DNA sequences encoding the same CDR3. V usage is TRBV30 and J usage is TRBJ2-7; tentative D call: TRBD1 (8 bases). V lost 3 bases and J lost 3, with 15 bases in between. The CDR3 totals 14 residues. The germline CDR1 and CDR2 sequences are GTSNPN and SVGIG (reference sequence). The CDR3 coding sequence is TGTGCCTGGAGCGGGGGGACAGGAGGCTACGAGCAGTACTTC. This codes for CAWSGGTGGYEQYF. Full variable domain (rest looked up from reference TRBV30 and TRBJ2-7): SQTIHQWPATLVQPVGSPLSLECTVEGTSNPNLYWYRQAAGRGLQLLFYSVGIGQISSEVPQNLSASRPQDRQFILSSKKLLLSDSGFYLCAWSGGTGGYEQYFGPGTRLTVT.

The CDR3 DNA sequence: TGTGCCAGCAGTGGGAGGGGGGGCTACAATGAGCAGTTCTTC. Protein product: CASSGRGGYNEQFF. V gene TRBV2 combines with J gene TRBJ2-1; the D gene is possibly TRBD2 (7 bases). The germline gives CDR1 SNHLY, CDR2 FYNNEI. This CDR3 is 14 amino acids long. V lost 4 bases to trimming and J lost 3 bases, with 10 bases between them.

The rearrangement joins TRBV7-8 to TRBJ1-2; D is undetermined. V lost 3 bases and J 0 bases, leaving 8 bases between the germline ends. Germline CDR1 is SGHVS and CDR2 is FQNEAQ. The CDR3 consists of 14 residues. CDR3 DNA: TGTGCCAGCAGCTTCGAGACAACTAACTATGGCTACACCTTC. It encodes CASSFETTNYGYTF.

The V gene is TRBV5-1, the J gene TRBJ1-1, with D perhaps matching TRBD1 (6 bases). The germline V gene encodes CDR1 SGHRS and CDR2 YFSETQ. The CDR3 has 16 residues. V lost 2 bases to trimming and J lost 2 bases, with 16 bases between them. The CDR3 sequence: CASSLWTGTLNTEAFF. CDR3 DNA sequence: TGCGCCAGCAGCTTATGGACCGGGACACTAAACACTGAAGCTTTCTTT.

This chain connects TRBV15 to TRBJ1-2, with D unresolved. Trimming took off 0 bases at V and 8 bases at J, with 13 bases between the two ends. The CDR3 length is 14 residues. Germline assignment: CDR1 LNHNV and CDR2 YYDKDF (reference sequence). CDR3 sequence (DNA): TGTGCCACCAGCAGAGATACAACCTCCGGGGGCTACACCTTC. It encodes CATSRDTTSGGYTF.

V usage is TRBV5-1 and J usage is TRBJ2-7, with D unresolved. CDR1 SGHRS and CDR2 YFSETQ come from the germline V gene. V was trimmed by 0 bases and J by 4 bases, leaving 11 bases between them. This CDR3 region has 14 residues. The CDR3 DNA follows: TGCGCCAGCAGCTTGGATTCTAGTTTTTACGAGCAGTACTTC. It is translated as CASSLDSSFYEQYF.

There are a few counts of this clone. This rearrangement joins TRBV13 to TRBJ1-2; tentatively, D is TRBD1 (5 bases). The CDR3 length is 17 residues. In germline, CDR1 is PRHDT, CDR2 FYEKMQ (reference sequence). V was shortened by 3 bases and J by 4 bases, with 21 bases between the two germline ends. CDR3 nucleotides: TGTGCCAGCAGCTTCCTTGGGTCTCAGGGTCTCATCTATGGCTACACCTTC. Translating gives CASSFLGSQGLIYGYTF.

This sequence joins TRBV5-8 and TRBJ1-4; D is uncertain. Germline V gives CDR1 SGHTS, CDR2 YDEGEE. The V gene lost 3 bases and the J gene lost 6 bases, with 3 bases spanning the gap. This CDR3 has 11 residues. The CDR3 coding sequence is TGTGCCAGCAGCTCGTATGAAAAACTGTTTTTT. Translating it yields CASSSYEKLFF.

The V call is TRBV4-3, the J call TRBJ2-5; D possibly corresponds to TRBD2 (5 bases). Between the trimmed V and J ends, which lost 0 bases and 5 bases, there was a span of 13 bases. Germline V gene sequence: CDR1 LGHNA, CDR2 YSLEER. CDR3 length: 15 residues. The CDR3 is CASSQDTRLRETQYF. As DNA, the CDR3 is TGCGCCAGCAGCCAAGATACTAGGCTTCGGGAGACCCAGTACTTC.

This clone was observed a single time. The rearrangement joins TRBV2 to TRBJ2-7; TRBD1 agrees at 9 bases. V lost 6 bases and J lost 1; bases outside the gene matches: 7. This CDR3 comprises 15 residues. From germline, CDR1 is SNHLY and CDR2 FYNNEI. The CDR3 reads CASRNRGTGSYEQYF. Here the CDR3 DNA reads TGTGCCAGCAGGAACCGAGGGACAGGGTCCTACGAGCAGTACTTC.